This T cell receptor beta chain derives from a study of blood T cell repertoires in COVID-19 (dated by TCRdb to the early 2020s). In terms of the full investigation: Samples from collaborators originated in the United States, Italy and Spain and spanned both the acute and convalescent phases of COVID-19. Where available, HLA class I and class II types were taken from metadata supplied by the sample provider and were not determined by assay-based typing. The samples were drawn from the first 160 participants of the ongoing ImmuneRACE study and from some 1,300 subjects provided by 6 global collaborators. The dataset comprised deeply sampled blood TCRbeta repertoires from subjects exposed to, actively infected with, or recovered from COVID-19. Sample metadata almost always included a de-identified subject ID, COVID-19 status, age in years and sex. The prospective study material was composed of cDNA or gDNA derived from T cells, B-cell-depleted T cells, or PBMCs. A freely available public database, intended as a resource for researchers studying the immune response to SARS-CoV-2, is where the repertoires were released. Overall results and qualifications from the work: How much clinical and demographic metadata was included differed by source and by participant, and the metadata was provided uncurated.

Participants in the prospective study were enrolled through a virtual design, were aged roughly 18 to 90 years, and lived in approximately 25 United States geographic areas. In the prospective study, cohorts were assigned on the basis of participant-reported clinical history obtained from a screening survey and a study questionnaire. Recovered participants in ImmuneRACE Cohort 3 were defined by two consecutive negative NP/OP PCR tests, clearance by a healthcare professional, or resolution of symptoms. Mobile phlebotomists in the prospective study collected whole blood, serum and a nasopharyngeal or oropharyngeal swab from every participant. Over a roughly 2-month period, participants in the prospective study had the option of providing additional blood draws and questionnaires. Blood samples from the prospective study were shipped frozen or at room temperature prior to DNA extraction. Note on this clone: It has no known antigen specificity. No much larger clone exists at a distance of one base, and base qualities are not known.

TCRbeta CDR3 regions were amplified from genomic DNA by means of the immunoSEQ Assay, a bias-controlled multiplex PCR. The authors' analysis ran thus. Within the assay, amplification of reference gene primers was used to estimate how many nucleated cells each sample contained. To quantify the absolute abundance of each unique TCRbeta CDR3 rearrangement, sequence reads were collapsed and filtered. For each sample, productive Simpson clonality was calculated by taking the square root of Simpson's diversity index across productive rearrangements. Entries here come from immuneACCESS through TCRdb and include only in-frame sequences with V and J called. Some clones fail to appear in such tables; in the studies checked, an unresolved V gene covers under half of the shortfall, and the cause of the remainder is unknown. V, J and clone size were drawn from that table, and D and trimming were deduced from the DNA. Here the sample has about 370,000 clones; over 75% occur a single time. Less than 1.2% of the sample belongs to the ten largest clones.

Inclusive of the bounding cysteine and phenylalanine, the CDR3 is 14 residues long. The entry retains the CDR3 DNA only, 42 bases that are in frame from base 1. The CDR1 and CDR2 encoded by the germline V gene are SNHLY and FYNNEI. V is cut by 1 base and J by 3 bases, and the space between the germline ends is 9 bases. The sequence links TRBV2 to TRBJ1-2, and the D gene may be TRBD1, 5 bases matching. This clonotype originated in a man aged 18 to 29 who had recovered from COVID-19. Sequencing was performed on PBMCs or T cells enriched from blood (not recorded which). The CDR3 has the sequence CASSEGQLDYGYTF. The DNA is as follows: TGTGCCAGCAGTGAAGGACAGCTCGACTATGGCTACACCTTC.